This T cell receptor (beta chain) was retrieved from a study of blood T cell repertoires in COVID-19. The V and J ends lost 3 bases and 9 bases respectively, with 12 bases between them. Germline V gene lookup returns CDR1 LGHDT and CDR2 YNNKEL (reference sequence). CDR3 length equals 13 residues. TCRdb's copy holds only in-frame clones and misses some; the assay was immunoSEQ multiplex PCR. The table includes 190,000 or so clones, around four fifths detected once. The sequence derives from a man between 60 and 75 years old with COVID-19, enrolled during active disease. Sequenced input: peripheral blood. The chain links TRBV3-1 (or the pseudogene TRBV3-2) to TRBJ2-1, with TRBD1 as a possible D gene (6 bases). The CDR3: CASSQGATSEQFF. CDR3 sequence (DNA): TGTGCCAGCAGCCAGGGGGCTACGAGTGAGCAGTTCTTC.